The clone carrying this T cell receptor (beta chain) was observed a handful of times. This table comes from immunoSEQ multiplex PCR, and its TCRdb copy is limited to in-frame clones, with some not included. This table holds over 15,000 clones, approximately 90% found once. CDR1 SGHRS and CDR2 YFSETQ come from the germline V gene. This CDR3 comprises 19 residues. Unmatched junction bases numbered 22, after V lost 3 bases and J lost 7 bases. The sample originates from a study of blood T cell repertoires in COVID-19. Study as a whole: Acute and convalescent COVID-19 specimens originated in the United States, Italy and Spain.

This sequence originates from a human donor in a cohort sampled during active COVID-19. The donor label of this sample is uncertain. The sequenced sample consisted of peripheral blood. This chain uses TRBV5-1 with TRBJ1-1; TRBD1 aligns across 9 bases. The CDR3 nucleotides are TGCGCCAGCAGCTATTTAGGACAGGGGAGGGCTTTGCTATATCGTGAAGCTTTCTTT. This translates into CASSYLGQGRALLYREAFF.